This T cell receptor beta chain is drawn from a study of blood T cell repertoires in COVID-19. The overall study: Whether acute or convalescent, the COVID-19 samples came from the United States, Italy and Spain.

This CDR3 has 15 amino acids. Trimming at V came to 4 bases and at J to 2 bases, leaving 7 bases not matched to a gene. The germline CDR1 and CDR2 sequences are SGHKS and YYEKEE (reference sequence). Method: immunoSEQ multiplex PCR; TCRdb's copy keeps in-frame clones and lacks some. This table has about 410,000 clones, roughly 85% appearing once. This clone turned up a few times. The sequenced sample was peripheral blood. The rearrangement links TRBV5-5 to TRBJ1-2; 8 bases match TRBD1. This TCR derives from a woman between 25 and 40 years old with active or convalescent COVID-19. The CDR3 DNA follows: TGTGCCAGCAGCAGCGGACAGGGAGGGAACTATGGCTACACCTTC. This encodes CASSSGQGGNYGYTF.